The present T cell receptor (beta chain) was sequenced within a study of T cells in Graves' hyperthyroidism and ophthalmopathy. Study-wide points: Clonotypes that were expanded in thyroid above 0.001 mostly appeared in blood too.

The source material, RNA transcripts, was used to amplify TCR beta CDR3 regions. Researchers ran a first-round RT-PCR on the TCR CDR3 using the HTBI primer set. TCRdb ran MiXCR on the multiplex PCR reads and lists one entry per CDR3 protein. The repertoire holds over 150,000 distinct CDR3 sequences, with about a sixth as singletons. The source of the PBMCs was over 8.5 ml of fresh peripheral blood. This clonotype was counted at least ten times. Its antigen is still unknown. Germline-derived CDR1 and CDR2 are SGHAT and FQNNGV. Trimming cost V 3 bases and J 0 bases, with 12 bases left between them. The CDR3 has 15 amino acids.

The specimen sequenced was blood. The V call is TRBV11-2, the J call TRBJ2-7; D uncertain. This clonotype was sampled from a woman between 45 and 60 years old with Graves' hyperthyroidism. The CDR3 DNA is TGTGCCAGCAGCTTCTCCGACAAGAGCTCCTACGAGCAGTACTTC. Amino acid sequence: CASSFSDKSSYEQYF. Full variable domain (outside the CDR3, taken from reference TRBV11-2 and TRBJ2-7): EAGVAQSPRYKIIEKRQSVAFWCNPISGHATLYWYQQILGQGPKLLIQFQNNGVVDDSQLPKDRFSAERLKGVDSTLKIQPAKLEDSAVYLCASSFSDKSSYEQYFGPGTRLTVT.